This is a list of T cell receptor beta chains from one sample in a study of memory CD4+ T cells and cytomegalovirus serostatus. Only in-frame clones appear in the TCRdb table, and some are missing; sequencing was by immunoSEQ multiplex PCR. Of some 53,000 clones listed, around 80% are singletons. What was sequenced was memory CD4+ T cells from blood. The receptors shown here come from an adult in good health and CMV-seronegative. Each CDR3 is given with its conserved first and last residue. The D gene is left open where the match is weak. Size tells how often a clone was seen (once, few, many) or the class of an expanded clone, and some rows leave it out.

d_call	clone_size	v_call	j_call	cdr3_nt	cdr3_aa
NA	NA	TRBV7-2	TRBJ2-7	TGTGCCAGCAGCCCCTCGGAAGACGAGCAGTACTTC	CASSPSEDEQYF
NA	NA	TRBV6-6	TRBJ2-7	TGTGCCAGCGAGGGGGGCCGCTACGAGCAGTACTTC	CASEGGRYEQYF
TRBD1	NA	TRBV4-1	TRBJ1-2	TGCGCCAGCAGCCGCACAGGGGGCGCTGACTATGGCTACACCTTC	CASSRTGGADYGYTF
NA	NA	TRBV11-1	TRBJ2-7	TGTGCCAGCAGCTTAGGGCAGGAGATGTCCTACGAGCAGTACTTC	CASSLGQEMSYEQYF
NA	NA	TRBV9	TRBJ2-5	TGTGCCAGCAGCGAGGGGGGCGGGGGAATCCAAGAGACCCAGTACTTC	CASSEGGGGIQETQYF
TRBD1	NA	TRBV7-9	TRBJ2-1	TGTGCCAGCAGCTTATCCTTAGGACAGGGAGAAGAGTTCTTC	CASSLSLGQGEEFF
NA	NA	TRBV5-1	TRBJ2-5	TGCGCCAGCAGCCCCTCCCATGAGACCCAGTACTTC	CASSPSHETQYF
NA	NA	TRBV5-6	TRBJ1-2	TGTGCCAGCAGCACCCTGGCAGATTTCAACTATGGCTACACCTTC	CASSTLADFNYGYTF
TRBD1	NA	TRBV4-2	TRBJ1-2	TGTGCCAGCAGCCAAGAGCAGGGGGCTAATGGCTACACCTTC	CASSQEQGANGYTF
NA	NA	TRBV7-8	TRBJ2-3	TGTGCCAGCAGCTTAGCGCTTTCCGAGGTGGATACGCAGTATTTT	CASSLALSEVDTQYF
TRBD1	NA	TRBV5-1	TRBJ1-1	TGCGCCAGCAGCCAGGGGGGGACGAACACTGAAGCTTTCTTT	CASSQGGTNTEAFF
NA	NA	TRBV28	TRBJ1-2	TGTGCCAGCAGTTCCCCCGGGACAATTACGGGGCGGGGCTACACCTTC	CASSSPGTITGRGYTF
NA	NA	TRBV18	TRBJ1-2	TGTGCCAGCTCCCGGGACCCCCTTGAGGGCTACACCTTC	CASSRDPLEGYTF
TRBD2	few	TRBV5-1	TRBJ2-1	TGCGCCAGCGGCACGACAGCGGGGTCTCCCGGGCAGTTCTTC	CASGTTAGSPGQFF
NA	NA	TRBV7-2	TRBJ2-3	TGTGCCAGCAGCTTAGGGTCAGGGCCACTCACAGATACGCAGTATTTT	CASSLGSGPLTDTQYF
NA	NA	TRBV7-2	TRBJ1-5	TGTGCCAGCAGCTTTGGGGCAAACGTACAGCCCCAGCATTTT	CASSFGANVQPQHF
NA	NA	TRBV7-9	TRBJ2-2	TGTGCCAGCAGCACATACCTTCTGGGAATAAGGAGCACCGGGGAGCTGTTTTTT	CASSTYLLGIRSTGELFF
TRBD1	NA	TRBV29-1	TRBJ2-7	TGCAGCGCGAGGGACAGCCTCTACGAGCAGTACTTC	CSARDSLYEQYF
TRBD1	NA	TRBV5-6	TRBJ1-1	TGTGCCAGCAGCTTCCTTCCGGACAGGTTTGAAGCTTTCTTT	CASSFLPDRFEAFF
NA	few	TRBV5-6	TRBJ2-7	TGTGCCAGCAGCGCTGGGGGCATGTACTACGAGCAGTACTTC	CASSAGGMYYEQYF
TRBD1	few	TRBV6-1	TRBJ1-2	TGTGCCAGCATATATACAGGGGGCGACTATGGCTACACCTTC	CASIYTGGDYGYTF
NA	NA	TRBV27	TRBJ1-1	TGTGCCAGCAGTAAACAGTGGAACACTGAAGCTTTCTTT	CASSKQWNTEAFF
NA	NA	TRBV7-2	TRBJ1-6	TGTGCCAGCAGCTTAGTGGCGGCAGGGAGTCGTTCACCCCTCCACTTT	CASSLVAAGSRSPLHF
TRBD1	NA	TRBV7-2	TRBJ1-6	TGTGCCAGCAGCTTAGTGGGGACAGGGTATTCCCTCCACTTT	CASSLVGTGYSLHF
NA	NA	TRBV28	TRBJ2-3	TGTGCCAGCAGCCTTGACAGCACAGATACGCAGTATTTT	CASSLDSTDTQYF
NA	few	TRBV2	TRBJ1-6	TGTGCCAGCAGTGACTGGGAAGATCAAGGCTCACCCCTCCACTTT	CASSDWEDQGSPLHF
NA	NA	TRBV7-3	TRBJ2-5	TGTGCCAGCAGCTTAGGGGGTTTTCTAGAGACCCAGTACTTC	CASSLGGFLETQYF
TRBD2	NA	TRBV11-3	TRBJ2-1	TGTGCCAGCAGCTCCCCAAATGGGGGGGACAATGAGCAGTTCTTC	CASSSPNGGDNEQFF
TRBD1	NA	TRBV19	TRBJ2-1	TGTGCCAGTAGTACTGCCCTACAGGGGGCGAAACACAATGAGCAGTTCTTC	CASSTALQGAKHNEQFF
NA	NA	TRBV2	TRBJ1-5	TGTGCCAGCAACGAGCGGGAGACCCAGCCCCAGCATTTT	CASNERETQPQHF
NA	NA	TRBV15	TRBJ1-3	TGTGCCACCAGCAGAGATCTCCAGGGAACTGGAAACACCATATATTTT	CATSRDLQGTGNTIYF
NA	NA	TRBV7-9	TRBJ1-2	TGTGCCAGCAGCTTAGGCAGAGCCTATGGCTACACCTTC	CASSLGRAYGYTF
TRBD2	NA	TRBV5-1	TRBJ2-1	TGCGCCAGCAGCTTGCCCGGGACTAGCGGGGGAGGTGAGCAGTTCTTC	CASSLPGTSGGGEQFF
NA	NA	TRBV5-1	TRBJ1-1	TGCGCCAGCAGCTTGTGGGGAATGAACACTGAAGCTTTCTTT	CASSLWGMNTEAFF
NA	NA	TRBV6-1	TRBJ1-1	TGTGCCAGCAGGTTAACAGGGAGCACTGAAGCTTTCTTT	CASRLTGSTEAFF
NA	NA	TRBV6-5	TRBJ1-3	TGTGCCAGCCTACCGGACGTCAGCTCTGGAAACACCATATATTTT	CASLPDVSSGNTIYF
TRBD1	NA	TRBV9	TRBJ2-7	TGTGCCAGCAGCGTACAGGGGGCCCCCTACGAGCAGTACTTC	CASSVQGAPYEQYF
NA	few	TRBV7-2	TRBJ2-7	TGTGCCAGCAGGGCCGTAGGGCAGGCGAGTGAGCAGTACTTC	CASRAVGQASEQYF
NA	NA	TRBV7-9	TRBJ1-2	TGTGCCAGCAGCTTTTCAGCCAGCCCAAACTATGGCTACACCTTC	CASSFSASPNYGYTF
NA	few	TRBV2	TRBJ2-7	TGTGCCAGCAGTGAAGTGGCAGTCTCCTACGAGCAGTACTTC	CASSEVAVSYEQYF
NA	NA	TRBV6-5	TRBJ2-5	TGTGCCAGCAGCCGCGGGACTTACGAAGAGACCCAGTACTTC	CASSRGTYEETQYF